The 30 T cell receptor beta chains below all came from one sample that was sequenced in a study of tumor-infiltrating lymphocytes in localized non-small cell lung cancer. Produced via immunoSEQ multiplex PCR; TCRdb's table is partial and in-frame only. In the table there are about 24,000 clones, roughly three fifths of which are singletons. The specimen sequenced was lung tumor tissue. The receptors originated from a human donor with non-small cell lung cancer.

This clone is a singleton in its sample. The J gene is TRBJ2-7, the V gene TRBV19; 13 bases line up with TRBD2. Trimming removed 5 bases from V and 2 bases from J; junction bases left unmatched: 12. The CDR3 contains 18 residues. Germline V CDR1 and CDR2: LNHDA, SQIVND (reference sequence). For the CDR3, the DNA is TGTGCCAGTAGTCCCCGGACTAGCGGGAGCCCCGGGGCCTACGAGCAGTACTTC. Protein product: CASSPRTSGSPGAYEQYF.

V and J are TRBV29-1 and TRBJ1-1; D may be TRBD1 (5 bases). V lost 4 bases to trimming and J lost 10 bases, with 19 bases between them. The CDR3 length is 13 residues. The germline gives CDR1 SQVTM, CDR2 ANQGSEA. CDR3 protein: CSVVTGTSRRAFF. CDR3 DNA sequence: TGCAGCGTTGTCACCGGGACGTCGAGAAGAGCTTTCTTT.

J is TRBJ1-4 and V is TRBV6-1; 7 nucleotides agree with TRBD1. The junction had 4 bases not matched to a gene; V was cut back by 3 bases and J by 6 bases. CDR1 is MNHNS and CDR2 is SASEGT in the germline V gene. This CDR3 is 14 amino acids long. For the CDR3, the DNA is TGTGCCAGCAGTGACATCAGGGGGTATGAAAAACTGTTTTTT. Protein sequence: CASSDIRGYEKLFF.

The J gene is TRBJ1-1, the V gene TRBV5-1, with D perhaps TRBD1 (6 bases). Between the trimmed V and J ends, which lost 0 bases and 2 bases, there was a span of 17 bases. This CDR3 contains 17 residues. In germline, CDR1 is SGHRS, CDR2 YFSETQ. CDR3 residues: CASSLGGQRYLNTEAFF. The CDR3 nucleotides are TGCGCCAGCAGCTTGGGGGGACAACGTTACCTAAACACTGAAGCTTTCTTT.

The chain uses TRBV7-2 and TRBJ2-1; D possibly corresponds to TRBD1 (6 bases). Germline V gives CDR1 SGHTA, CDR2 FQGNSA. The CDR3 sequence is 13 residues long. V lost 5 bases to trimming and J lost 4 bases, with 9 bases between them. The CDR3 here is CASSGQKYNEQFF. The CDR3 DNA follows: TGTGCCAGCAGCGGACAGAAATACAATGAGCAGTTCTTC.

The rearrangement links TRBV29-1 to TRBJ2-1, with 9 bases matching TRBD1. The CDR3 loop spans 14 amino acids. Germline V gene sequence: CDR1 SQVTM, CDR2 ANQGSEA. Trimming removed 3 bases from V and 3 bases from J; junction bases left unmatched: 3. CDR3 sequence: CSVDRGQGYNEQFF. The CDR3, as DNA: TGCAGCGTTGACAGGGGACAGGGCTACAATGAGCAGTTCTTC.

This sequence joins TRBV5-1 and TRBJ2-5; no clear D gene. CDR3 length: 12 residues. Germline V CDR1 and CDR2: SGHRS, YFSETQ. Trimming left V 0 bases short and J 5 bases short, with 5 bases between. The CDR3 loop is CASSLDGETQYF. The CDR3 nucleotides read TGCGCCAGCAGCTTGGACGGGGAGACCCAGTACTTC.

V gene TRBV9 combines with J gene TRBJ2-3, with TRBD2 matching over 7 bases. This CDR3 comprises 16 residues. V gave up 1 base and J gave up 2 bases; unmatched junction bases: 7. The germline V gene has CDR1 SGDLS and CDR2 YYNGEE. Here the CDR3 reads CASSVLGGSFTDTQYF. As DNA, the CDR3 is TGTGCCAGCAGCGTACTCGGCGGGAGTTTCACAGATACGCAGTATTTT.

The chain uses TRBV10-3 and TRBJ2-2; D remains ambiguous. CDR3 length: 16 residues. Trimming stripped 7 bases from V and 4 bases from J, with 19 bases between. Germline assignment: CDR1 ENHRY and CDR2 SYGVKD. The CDR3 sequence is CAIKPAEKAPTGELFF. DNA for the CDR3: TGTGCCATCAAACCCGCTGAGAAGGCGCCCACCGGGGAGCTGTTTTTT.

The CDR3 spells CASSEIFWREEPYEQYF. CDR3 sequence (DNA): TGCGCCAGCAGTGAGATTTTTTGGCGGGAGGAACCCTACGAGCAGTACTTC. The J gene is TRBJ2-7, the V gene TRBV10-2; TRBD2 matches 8 bases. With V trimmed by 2 bases and J by 2 bases, 11 bases remained unmatched. The V gene's germline CDR1 is WSHSY and CDR2 SAAADI. The CDR3 is made up of 17 amino acids.

The chain uses TRBV2 and TRBJ2-7; 13 nucleotides align to TRBD2. This CDR3 contains 16 residues. Germline trimming cut 2 bases from V and 6 bases from J; bases unmatched to any gene: 7. CDR1 and CDR2 (germline): SNHLY, FYNNEI. CDR3 nucleotides: TGTGCCAGCAGTGAACTTTCGGGACTAGCGGGACGCGAGCAGTACTTC. Amino acids: CASSELSGLAGREQYF.

This chain connects TRBV5-6 to TRBJ1-1, with TRBD1 matching over 9 bases. Germline V lookup: CDR1 SGHDT, CDR2 YYEEEE. The CDR3 has 16 amino acids. J lost 4 bases, V lost 0 bases, and 7 bases had no gene match. CDR3 sequence: CASSLEQGARGTEAFF. The CDR3 DNA sequence: TGTGCCAGCAGCTTGGAACAGGGGGCGCGAGGCACTGAAGCTTTCTTT.

The V call is TRBV10-3, the J call TRBJ2-5; 13 bases line up with TRBD2. The trim removed 3 bases at V and 5 bases at J, leaving 12 bases unmatched. Germline V lookup: CDR1 ENHRY, CDR2 SYGVKD. CDR3 length: 18 residues. The CDR3 is CAISEGYVGTSGDETQYF. CDR3 bases: TGTGCCATCAGTGAAGGCTACGTCGGGACTAGCGGGGATGAGACCCAGTACTTC.

V and J are TRBV25-1 and TRBJ2-7; D not resolved. V dropped 3 bases and J dropped 3 bases, with 12 bases sitting between them. Germline V lookup: CDR1 MGHDK, CDR2 SYGVNS. This CDR3 has 14 residues. This chain's CDR3 is CASSEEKGYYEQYF. The CDR3 DNA reads TGTGCCAGCAGTGAGGAAAAGGGCTACTACGAGCAGTACTTC.

The rearrangement uses TRBV5-5 and TRBJ2-1, with D maybe TRBD1 (5 bases). This CDR3 contains 14 residues. The V end was cut by 4 bases, the J end by 1 base, with 9 bases between. Germline V gives CDR1 SGHKS, CDR2 YYEKEE (reference sequence). The CDR3 spells CASSIQVSYNEQFF. The CDR3 DNA is TGTGCCAGCAGCATACAGGTTTCCTACAATGAGCAGTTCTTC.

V gene TRBV7-8 combines with J gene TRBJ2-1; D perhaps matches TRBD1 (6 bases). There are 14 residues in the CDR3. Looked up from germline, CDR1 is SGHVS and CDR2 is FQNEAQ. Trimming stripped 3 bases from V and 3 bases from J, with 9 bases between. This CDR3 is CASSFRQDYNEQFF. The CDR3 DNA reads TGTGCCAGCAGCTTCCGACAGGACTACAATGAGCAGTTCTTC.

The chain couples TRBV5-5 to TRBJ2-1; 7 bases are shared with TRBD2. Trimming removed 4 bases from V and 1 base from J; junction bases left unmatched: 8. The CDR3 has 16 residues. Germline V gene sequence: CDR1 SGHKS, CDR2 YYEKEE (reference sequence). The CDR3 coding sequence is TGTGCCAGCAGCCGAGTGGGGGAGGGATCCTACAATGAGCAGTTCTTC. It specifies CASSRVGEGSYNEQFF.

This clone appeared once. The chain couples TRBV2 to TRBJ2-3, with 10 positions matching TRBD1. The CDR3 is 13 residues long. The germline V gene has CDR1 SNHLY and CDR2 FYNNEI. V dropped 8 bases and J dropped 5; count of bases not matched to a gene: 4. DNA for the CDR3: TGTGCCAGCCGGGACAGGGGAGGAGATACGCAGTATTTT. This codes for CASRDRGGDTQYF.

The J gene is TRBJ1-3, the V gene TRBV11-2, with 7 nucleotides matching TRBD1. The CDR3 covers 13 residues. Per germline, CDR1 SGHAT and CDR2 FQNNGV. V shed 6 bases and J 8 bases; nucleotides not matched to a gene: 7. The CDR3 nucleotides read TGTGCCAGCAGTCCCAACAGGGGACACACCATATATTTT. This sequence encodes CASSPNRGHTIYF.

In this sample, this clone turned up once. The rearrangement uses TRBV6-5 and TRBJ1-1; possible D gene TRBD1, 5 bases. The CDR3 sequence is 13 residues long. V shed 8 bases and J shed 5 bases, with 15 bases lying between them. The germline gives CDR1 MNHEY, CDR2 SVGAGI. The CDR3 bases are TGTGCCAGCTCGACAGCCCTGTTAACTGAAGCTTTCTTT. Its translation is CASSTALLTEAFF.

This chain links TRBV10-1 with TRBJ2-5; D is uncertain. CDR1 and CDR2 from the germline V gene are WNHNN and SYGVQD (reference sequence). The V gene lost 5 bases and the J gene lost 5 bases, with 12 bases spanning the gap. The CDR3 is made up of 13 amino acids. CDR3 sequence reads: CASSNWVGETQYF. DNA for the CDR3: TGCGCCAGCAGTAACTGGGTAGGGGAGACCCAGTACTTC.

The chain recombines TRBV7-6 with TRBJ2-3; D remains unclear. With 0 bases removed from V and 3 bases from J, the gap between germline ends came to 4 bases. The CDR3 runs to 13 residues. Germline-derived CDR1 and CDR2 are SGHVS and FNYEAQ. This chain's CDR3 is CASSLARTDTQYF. CDR3 bases: TGTGCCAGCAGCTTAGCGCGGACAGATACGCAGTATTTT.

The chain uses TRBV6-1 and TRBJ2-5; 9 bases map to TRBD2. The CDR3 totals 15 residues. Germline V gene lookup returns CDR1 MNHNS and CDR2 SASEGT. After removal of 1 base from V and 5 bases from J, the junction contained 5 bases not matched to a gene. The DNA of the CDR3 is TGTGCCAGCAGTGAAGGAGCGGGAGGTTGGGAGACCCAGTACTTC. This codes for CASSEGAGGWETQYF.

This clone was observed a few times. This sequence joins TRBV11-3 and TRBJ2-2; D tentatively fits TRBD1 or TRBD2 (5 bases each). V was pared by 6 bases and J by 8 bases, with 19 bases between. The germline V gene encodes CDR1 SGHNT and CDR2 YENEEA. The CDR3 runs 15 residues. For the CDR3, the DNA is TGTGCCAGCAGTAGCCTGGGGACGAACGGTGGGGAGCTGTTTTTT. Protein: CASSSLGTNGGELFF.

This rearrangement joins TRBV5-4 to TRBJ1-4; D is unclear. V lost 2 bases and J 3 bases, leaving 5 bases between the germline ends. The CDR3 covers 13 residues. Germline V gene sequence: CDR1 SGHNT, CDR2 YYREEE (reference sequence). The CDR3 DNA reads TGTGCCAGCAGCTTTAAAGCTAATGAAAAACTGTTTTTT. Translated, it gives CASSFKANEKLFF.

The V gene is TRBV30, the J gene TRBJ2-7; 9 nucleotides agree with TRBD1. The trim removed 7 bases at V and 3 bases at J, leaving 4 bases unmatched. This CDR3 contains 12 residues. Germline V lookup: CDR1 GTSNPN, CDR2 SVGIG (reference sequence). CDR3 in amino acids: CAYSTGGYEQYF. CDR3 DNA sequence: TGTGCCTATTCGACAGGGGGCTACGAGCAGTACTTC. The full variable domain, rest sourced from reference TRBV30 and TRBJ2-7, is SQTIHQWPATLVQPVGSPLSLECTVEGTSNPNLYWYRQAAGRGLQLLFYSVGIGQISSEVPQNLSASRPQDRQFILSSKKLLLSDSGFYLCAYSTGGYEQYFGPGTRLTVT.

This clone was found a few times. The J gene is TRBJ2-5, the V gene TRBV28, with 7 bases aligning to TRBD1. The V and J ends lost 3 bases and 1 base, in that order; junction bases with no gene match: 2. The CDR3 runs to 14 residues. From germline, CDR1 is MDHEN and CDR2 SYDVKM. The DNA of the CDR3 is TGTGCCAGCAGTTTGTGGGACAGCCAAGAGACCCAGTACTTC. This translates into CASSLWDSQETQYF.

The chain has TRBV6-5 and TRBJ2-3, with a tentative D call TRBD2 (6 bases). Germline V CDR1 and CDR2: MNHEY, SVGAGI. V dropped 1 base and J dropped 4 bases, with 9 bases sitting between them. The CDR3 contains 14 residues. For the CDR3, the DNA is TGTGCCAGCAGTTACTTTGGCGGGGCAGATACGCAGTATTTT. The encoded protein is CASSYFGGADTQYF.

This clone showed up just once. The rearrangement uses TRBV10-3 and TRBJ1-5; the D is unclear. CDR1 is ENHRY and CDR2 is SYGVKD in the germline V gene. V was pared by 0 bases and J by 5 bases, with 17 bases between. The CDR3 is 17 amino acids. The CDR3 reads CAISESVVRRPDQPQHF. CDR3 nucleotides: TGTGCCATCAGTGAGTCGGTGGTCAGGCGTCCAGATCAGCCCCAGCATTTT.

V gene TRBV7-2 combines with J gene TRBJ1-5; D may be TRBD1 (5 bases). Germline CDR1 reads SGHTA; CDR2 reads FQGNSA. Deletions cut 6 bases from V and 0 bases from J, with 12 bases between. The CDR3 consists of 15 residues. CDR3 protein: CASSPEGTSNQPQHF. Written as DNA, the CDR3 is TGTGCCAGCAGTCCCGAGGGGACTAGCAATCAGCCCCAGCATTTT.